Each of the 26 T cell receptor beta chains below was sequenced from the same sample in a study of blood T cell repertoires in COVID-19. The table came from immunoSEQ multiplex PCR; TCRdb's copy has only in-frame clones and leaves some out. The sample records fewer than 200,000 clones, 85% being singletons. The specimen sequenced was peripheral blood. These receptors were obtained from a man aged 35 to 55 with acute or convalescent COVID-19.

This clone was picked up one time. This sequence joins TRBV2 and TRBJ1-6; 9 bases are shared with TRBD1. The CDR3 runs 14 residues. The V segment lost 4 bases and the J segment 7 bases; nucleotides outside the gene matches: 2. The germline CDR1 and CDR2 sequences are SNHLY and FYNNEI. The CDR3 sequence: CASSGTGVNSPLHF. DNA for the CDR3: TGTGCCAGCAGTGGGACAGGGGTAAATTCACCCCTCCACTTT.

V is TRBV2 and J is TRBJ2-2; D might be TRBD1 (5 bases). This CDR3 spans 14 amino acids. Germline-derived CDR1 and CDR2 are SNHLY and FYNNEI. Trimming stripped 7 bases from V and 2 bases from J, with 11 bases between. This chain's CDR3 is CASTGAANTGELFF. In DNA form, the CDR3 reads TGTGCCAGCACTGGGGCAGCTAACACCGGGGAGCTGTTTTTT.

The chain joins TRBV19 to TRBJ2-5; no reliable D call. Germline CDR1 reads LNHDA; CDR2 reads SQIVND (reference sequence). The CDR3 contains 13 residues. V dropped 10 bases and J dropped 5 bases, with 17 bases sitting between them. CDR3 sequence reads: CATRWLGSETQYF. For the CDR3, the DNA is TGTGCCACCAGATGGCTGGGCAGTGAGACCCAGTACTTC.

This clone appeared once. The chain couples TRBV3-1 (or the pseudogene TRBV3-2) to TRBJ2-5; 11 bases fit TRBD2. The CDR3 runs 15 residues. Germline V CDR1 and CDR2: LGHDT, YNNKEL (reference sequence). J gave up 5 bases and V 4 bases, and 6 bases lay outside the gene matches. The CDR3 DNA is TGTGCCAGCAGCCCGATGGTAGCGGGGGGGGAGACCCAGTACTTC. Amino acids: CASSPMVAGGETQYF.

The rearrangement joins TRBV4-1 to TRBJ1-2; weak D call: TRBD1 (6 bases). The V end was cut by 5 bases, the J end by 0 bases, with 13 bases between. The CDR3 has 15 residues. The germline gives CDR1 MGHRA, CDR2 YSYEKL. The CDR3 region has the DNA TGCGCCAGCAGCGCCCACAGGGCTGCTAACTATGGCTACACCTTC. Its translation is CASSAHRAANYGYTF.

The CDR3 coding sequence is TGTGCCAGCAGCTTTGGACAGGGGGAATACAATGAGCAGTTCTTC. Its protein is CASSFGQGEYNEQFF. The chain combines TRBV3-1 (or the pseudogene TRBV3-2) with TRBJ2-1; 10 positions match TRBD1. The germline CDR1 and CDR2 sequences are LGHDT and YNNKEL (reference sequence). This CDR3 is built from 15 residues. Germline trimming cut 5 bases from V and 4 bases from J; bases unmatched to any gene: 5.

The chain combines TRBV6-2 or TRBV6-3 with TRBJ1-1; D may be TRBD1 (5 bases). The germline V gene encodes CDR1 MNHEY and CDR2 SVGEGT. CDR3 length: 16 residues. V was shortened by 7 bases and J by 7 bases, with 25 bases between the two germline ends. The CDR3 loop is CASTPPGTGNRIEAFF. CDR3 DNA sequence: TGTGCCAGCACCCCTCCCGGGACTGGGAACAGGATTGAAGCTTTCTTT.

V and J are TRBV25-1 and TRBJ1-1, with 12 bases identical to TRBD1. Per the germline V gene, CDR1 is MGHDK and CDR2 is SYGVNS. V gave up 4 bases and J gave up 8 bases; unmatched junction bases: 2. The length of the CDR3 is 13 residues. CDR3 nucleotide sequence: TGTGCCAGCAGTGCAGGGACAGGGGGCGAAGCTTTCTTT. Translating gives CASSAGTGGEAFF.

The CDR3 loop is CASSPGAPGTIYF. CDR3 coding DNA: TGTGCCAGCAGCCCGGGAGCCCCAGGAACCATATATTTT. The genes are TRBV27 and TRBJ1-3; D is unresolved. This CDR3 contains 13 residues. Trimming shortened V by 6 bases and J by 10 bases, and 16 bases separated the two germline ends. The germline gives CDR1 MNHEY, CDR2 SMNVEV (reference sequence).

CDR3 sequence (DNA): TGTGCCAGCAGCTTTAATAGCGGGGCGAACACCGGGGAGCTGTTTTTT. Its protein is CASSFNSGANTGELFF. The gene calls are TRBV5-5 and TRBJ2-2, with TRBD2 matching 8 bases. With 2 bases clipped from V and 0 bases from J, the junction kept 3 bases outside the gene matches. Germline V gene sequence: CDR1 SGHKS, CDR2 YYEKEE (reference sequence). This CDR3 is built from 16 residues.

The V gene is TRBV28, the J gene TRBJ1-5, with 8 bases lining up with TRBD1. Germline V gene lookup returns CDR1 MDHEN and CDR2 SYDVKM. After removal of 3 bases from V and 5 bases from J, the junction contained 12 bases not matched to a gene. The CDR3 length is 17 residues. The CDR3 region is CASSFRQGALDYQPQHF. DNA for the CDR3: TGTGCCAGCAGTTTTCGGCAGGGGGCTCTTGATTATCAGCCCCAGCATTTT.

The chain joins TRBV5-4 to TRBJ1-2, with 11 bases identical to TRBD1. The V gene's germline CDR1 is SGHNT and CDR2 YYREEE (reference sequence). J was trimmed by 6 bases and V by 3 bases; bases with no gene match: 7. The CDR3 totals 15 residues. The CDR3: CASSWPGQGGDGYTF. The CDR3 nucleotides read TGTGCCAGCAGCTGGCCGGGACAGGGGGGGGATGGCTACACCTTC.

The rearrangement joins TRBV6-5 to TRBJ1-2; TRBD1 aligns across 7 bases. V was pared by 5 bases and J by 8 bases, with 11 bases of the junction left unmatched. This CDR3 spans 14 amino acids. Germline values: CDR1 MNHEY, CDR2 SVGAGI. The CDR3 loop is CASSTLGQGEGYTF. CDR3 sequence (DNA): TGTGCCAGCAGTACGCTCGGCCAGGGGGAGGGCTACACCTTC.

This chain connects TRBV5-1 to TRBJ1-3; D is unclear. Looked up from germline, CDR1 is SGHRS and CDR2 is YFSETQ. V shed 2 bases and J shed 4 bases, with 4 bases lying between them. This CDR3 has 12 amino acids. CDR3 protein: CASSFPGNTIYF. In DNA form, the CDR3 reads TGCGCCAGCAGCTTTCCAGGAAACACCATATATTTT.

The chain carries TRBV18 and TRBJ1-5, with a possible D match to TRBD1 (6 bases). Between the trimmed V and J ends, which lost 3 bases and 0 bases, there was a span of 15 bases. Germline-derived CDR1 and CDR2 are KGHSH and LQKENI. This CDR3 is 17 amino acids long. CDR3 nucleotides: TGTGCCAGCTCACCGGGGGGGCAGTCTTATAGCAATCAGCCCCAGCATTTT. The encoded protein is CASSPGGQSYSNQPQHF.

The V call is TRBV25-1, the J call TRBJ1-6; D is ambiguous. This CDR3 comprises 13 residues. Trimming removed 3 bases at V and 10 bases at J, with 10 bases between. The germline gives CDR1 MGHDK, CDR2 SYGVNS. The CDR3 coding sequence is TGTGCCAGCAGTGACCGAGCGGGATCACCCCTCCACTTT. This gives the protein CASSDRAGSPLHF.

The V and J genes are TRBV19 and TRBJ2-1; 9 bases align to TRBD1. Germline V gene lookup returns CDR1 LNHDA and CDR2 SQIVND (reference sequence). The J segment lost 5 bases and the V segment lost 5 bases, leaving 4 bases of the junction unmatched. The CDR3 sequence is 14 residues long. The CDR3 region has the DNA TGTGCCAGTAGTTTGGGACAGGGTCACAATGAGCAGTTCTTC. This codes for CASSLGQGHNEQFF.

CDR3 sequence: CASSLDSHPTYEQYF. The CDR3 DNA is TGTGCCAGCAGCTTGGACAGTCACCCAACCTACGAGCAGTACTTC. The V call is TRBV11-3, the J call TRBJ2-7; D perhaps matches TRBD1 (6 bases). Germline V lookup: CDR1 SGHNT, CDR2 YENEEA. The V end was cut by 3 bases, the J end by 2 bases, with 14 bases between. The CDR3 totals 15 residues.

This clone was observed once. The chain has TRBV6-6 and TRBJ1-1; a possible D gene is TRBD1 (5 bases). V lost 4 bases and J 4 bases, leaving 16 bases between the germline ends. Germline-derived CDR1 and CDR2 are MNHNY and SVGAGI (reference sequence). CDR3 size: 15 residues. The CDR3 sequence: CASSSPGEGATEAFF. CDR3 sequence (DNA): TGTGCCAGCAGTTCTCCGGGGGAAGGGGCCACTGAAGCTTTCTTT.

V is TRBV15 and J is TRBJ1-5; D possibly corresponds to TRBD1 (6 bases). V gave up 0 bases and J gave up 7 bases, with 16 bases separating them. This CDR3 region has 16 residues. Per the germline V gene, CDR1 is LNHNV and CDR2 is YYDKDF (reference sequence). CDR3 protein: CATSREDKQGSQPQHF. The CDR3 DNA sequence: TGTGCCACCAGCAGAGAGGATAAACAGGGAAGCCAGCCCCAGCATTTT.

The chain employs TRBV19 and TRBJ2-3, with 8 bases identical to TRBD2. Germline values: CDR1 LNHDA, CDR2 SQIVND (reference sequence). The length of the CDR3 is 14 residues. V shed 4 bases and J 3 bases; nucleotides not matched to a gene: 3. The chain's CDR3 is CASSTSGGTDTQYF. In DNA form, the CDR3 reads TGTGCCAGTAGTACCAGCGGGGGAACAGATACGCAGTATTTT.

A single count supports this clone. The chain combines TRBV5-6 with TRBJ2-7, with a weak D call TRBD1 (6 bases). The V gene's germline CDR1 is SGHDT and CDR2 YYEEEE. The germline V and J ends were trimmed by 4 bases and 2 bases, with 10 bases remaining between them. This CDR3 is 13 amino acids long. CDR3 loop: CASSAGATYEQYF. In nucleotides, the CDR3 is TGTGCCAGCAGCGCAGGGGCCACCTACGAGCAGTACTTC.

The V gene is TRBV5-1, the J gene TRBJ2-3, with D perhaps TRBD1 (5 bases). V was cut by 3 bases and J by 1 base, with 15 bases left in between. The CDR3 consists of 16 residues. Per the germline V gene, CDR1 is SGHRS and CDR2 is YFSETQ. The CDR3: CASSWAGQGGTDTQYF. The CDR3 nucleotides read TGCGCCAGCAGCTGGGCCGGGCAGGGCGGCACAGATACGCAGTATTTT.

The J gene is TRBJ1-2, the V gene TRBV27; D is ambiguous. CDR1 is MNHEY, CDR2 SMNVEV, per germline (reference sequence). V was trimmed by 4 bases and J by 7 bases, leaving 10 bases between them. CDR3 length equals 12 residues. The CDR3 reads CASSSTGGGYTF. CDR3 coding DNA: TGTGCCAGCAGTTCTACGGGAGGTGGCTACACCTTC.

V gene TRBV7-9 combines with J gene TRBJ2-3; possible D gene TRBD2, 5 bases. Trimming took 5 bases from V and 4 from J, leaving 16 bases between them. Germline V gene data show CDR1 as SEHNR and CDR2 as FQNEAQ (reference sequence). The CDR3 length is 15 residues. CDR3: CASSPWNPGADTQYF. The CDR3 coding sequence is TGTGCCAGCAGCCCCTGGAACCCCGGGGCAGATACGCAGTATTTT.

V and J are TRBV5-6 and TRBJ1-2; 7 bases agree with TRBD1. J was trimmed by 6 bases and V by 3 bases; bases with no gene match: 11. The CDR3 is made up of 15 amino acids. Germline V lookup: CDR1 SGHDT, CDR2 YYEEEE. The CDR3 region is CASSSIGQEVNGYTF. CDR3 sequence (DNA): TGTGCCAGCAGCTCGATCGGACAGGAGGTTAATGGCTACACCTTC.